One TCR beta chain is described in this entry. Antigen unknown. Profiling relied on immunoSEQ multiplex PCR, and the TCRdb table lists in-frame clones only, not all of them. The sample has roughly 1,500,000 clones, 95% to 99% seen once. This sample was included in a study of shared clonotypes between healthy human individuals. Study-level results: Naive subsets typically showed greater estimated richness than memory subsets.

Per germline, CDR1 SGHDN and CDR2 FVKESK. With 2 bases removed from V and 1 base from J, the gap between germline ends came to 10 bases. This CDR3 spans 15 amino acids. The TCR originated in a man younger than 40 in good health. Sequenced material: naive CD4+ T cells sorted from blood. Subset specified: CD45RA+ positively selected. The chain uses TRBV14 and TRBJ2-3; the D gene is possibly TRBD2 (5 bases). This chain's CDR3 is CASSQRTGGTDTQYF. The CDR3 DNA sequence: TGTGCCAGCAGCCAAAGGACTGGCGGCACAGATACGCAGTATTTT.